The following is a TCR beta chain sequence with its context. Its target is unknown. Using its own MiXCR run on the RT-PCR reads, TCRdb lists one record per CDR3 protein. The top ten hold roughly 10% of the sample, which has a few hundred thousand distinct CDR3 sequences, just over 20% seen once. The data are from a study of response to subunit inactivated influenza vaccine. Whole-study results and caveats: Each seasonal flu vaccination may recruit only limited new T cells, authors suggested.

The receptor was isolated from a man aged 50-75 years who received an inactivated influenza vaccine. The sample in question was PBMCs from blood, obtained about 20 months after vaccination.

The CDR3 DNA reads as TGCGCCAGCAGCTGGTTAGCGGGAGACGGTACCGGGGAGCTGTTTTTT. Its translation: CASSWLAGDGTGELFF. The chain employs TRBV5-1 and TRBJ2-2; TRBD2 matches at 9 bases. Germline V CDR1 and CDR2: SGHRS, YFSETQ. Trimming cost V 3 bases and J 5 bases; bases outside gene matches: 8. The CDR3 is made up of 16 amino acids.